Below, 31 T cell receptor beta chains from the same sample are listed, as sequenced in a study of T cells in women clearing cervical HPV infection. Assay: immunoSEQ multiplex PCR; the TCRdb copy retains only in-frame clones and omits some. Its table lists 15,000 to 20,000 clones. The specimen sequenced was blood buffy coat. These receptors were collected from a woman between 18 and 70 years old with a cervical HPV16 infection that either progressed to CIN3+ or cleared (not recorded which).

The CDR3 region is CASSFSGGSNQPQHF. Incomplete CDR3 DNA: TGTGCCAGCAGTTTTTCGGGGGGGTCCAATCAGCCC. The rearrangement uses TRBV12-3 or TRBV12-4 and TRBJ1-5, with D possibly matching TRBD1 (5 bases). With the read ending 3 residues before the CDR3 end, the germline J gene is used to fill in that end. Deletions cut 3 bases from V and 3 bases from J, with 12 bases between. The CDR3 consists of 15 residues.

The CDR3 region is CASNPGTGSYEQYF. The DNA read from the CDR3 is TGTGCCAGTAATCCCGGGACAGGATCCTACGAG. The chain links TRBV19 to TRBJ2-7; 8 positions match TRBD1. The read halts 3 residues ahead of the CDR3 end, with the missing end drawn from the germline J gene. Trimming took 7 bases from V and 1 from J; bases not matched to a gene: 6. The CDR3 totals 14 residues. The germline V gene encodes CDR1 LNHDA and CDR2 SQIVND (reference sequence).

Remarks on this clone: The CDR3 end falls 3 residues outside the read, so it is completed with the germline J gene. The chain recombines TRBV2 with TRBJ2-1; 8 nucleotides align to TRBD2. The junction had 13 bases not matched to a gene; V was cut back by 9 bases and J by 3 bases. From germline, CDR1 is SNHLY and CDR2 FYNNEI. The length of the CDR3 is 16 residues. The covered CDR3 bases are TGTGCCAGTAACTTCCTTCGGGGGGGTGACTACAATGAG. Translation gives CASNFLRGGDYNE. The whole CDR3 protein is CASNFLRGGDYNEQFF.

In regard to this clone: The CDR3 is cut off 3 residues early in the read; its end comes from the germline J gene. The chain is built from TRBV30 and TRBJ1-1; D call uncertain. Trimming stripped 5 bases from V and 0 bases from J, with 10 bases between. The CDR3 has 13 residues. CDR1 is GTSNPN, CDR2 SVGIG, per germline (reference sequence). The CDR3 DNA, read in part, is TGTGCCTGGCAGCGGGTCGTGAACACTGAA. It is translated as CAWQRVVNTE. The entire CDR3 reads CAWQRVVNTEAFF.

CDR3 DNA (partial): TGTGCCAGCACCAATCGCCCCGGGGGGGTTTATTCACCC. Translating it yields CASTNRPGGVYSP. The entire CDR3 is CASTNRPGGVYSPLHF. V and J are TRBV5-4 and TRBJ1-6; the D gene is possibly TRBD1 (5 bases). The CDR3 end lies 3 residues beyond the end of the read and is filled in from the germline J gene. The CDR3 consists of 16 residues. CDR1 and CDR2 from the germline V gene are SGHNT and YYREEE (reference sequence). V lost 6 bases and J 8 bases, leaving 21 bases between the germline ends. Complete variable domain (other parts from reference TRBV5-4 and TRBJ1-6): ETGVTQSPTHLIKTRGQQVTLRCSSQSGHNTVSWYQQALGQGPQFIFQYYREEENGRGNFPPRFSGLQFPNYSSELNVNALELDDSALYLCASTNRPGGVYSPLHFGNGTRLTVT.

With regard to this clone: The read finishes 3 residues shy of the CDR3 end, and the germline J gene is used to complete it. The chain recombines TRBV6-1 with TRBJ2-1; 11 positions agree with TRBD1. Unmatched junction bases numbered 6, after V lost 3 bases and J lost 8 bases. Per germline, CDR1 MNHNS and CDR2 SASEGT. This CDR3 comprises 15 residues. The CDR3 loop reads CASSDDGQGADEQFF. The DNA read from the CDR3 is TGTGCCAGCAGTGATGACGGACAGGGGGCGGATGAG.

In regard to this clone: The CDR3 is cut off 3 residues early in the read; its end comes from the germline J gene. This chain uses TRBV9 with TRBJ2-5; 7 positions match TRBD2. The V and J ends lost 5 bases and 4 bases, in that order; junction bases with no gene match: 11. The CDR3 covers 15 residues. Per the germline V gene, CDR1 is SGDLS and CDR2 is YYNGEE. The CDR3 loop is CASSEGSGGRETQYF. The sequenced part of the CDR3 DNA is TGTGCCAGCAGTGAGGGGTCGGGGGGTAGAGAGACC.

Regarding this clone: The read is 3 residues too short to cover the CDR3 end, so that end is filled in from the germline J gene. The chain has TRBV5-8 and TRBJ2-2; TRBD1 matches 7 bases. In germline, CDR1 is SGHTS, CDR2 YDEGEE. The V gene end was trimmed by 0 bases and the J gene end by 4 bases; junction bases not matched to a gene: 3. The CDR3 loop spans 15 amino acids. The DNA read from the CDR3 is TGTGCCAGCAGCTTGGGGGGGACAGTCACCGGGGAG. Translating gives CASSLGGTVTGE. The whole CDR3 protein is CASSLGGTVTGELFF. The full variable domain, its missing parts supplied by reference TRBV5-8 and TRBJ2-2, is EAGVTQSPTHLIKTRGQQATLRCSPISGHTSVYWYQQALGLGLQFLLWYDEGEERNRGNFPPRFSGRQFPNYSSELNVNALELEDSALYLCASSLGGTVTGELFFGEGSRLTVL.

With regard to this clone: The CDR3 end lies 3 residues beyond the end of the read and is filled in from the germline J gene. The chain combines TRBV4-1 with TRBJ1-4; 8 bases match TRBD1. The J segment lost 7 bases and the V segment lost 4 bases, leaving 11 bases of the junction unmatched. The germline gives CDR1 MGHRA, CDR2 YSYEKL. CDR3 length: 16 residues. The covered CDR3 bases are TGCGCCAGCAGCCTCGGCAGACAGGGGAGTGGTGAAAAA. This translates into CASSLGRQGSGEK. In full, the CDR3 is CASSLGRQGSGEKLFF.

According to its frequency, this clone is medium-sized. The read ends 3 residues before the CDR3 terminus; that terminus is restored from the germline J gene. V gene TRBV6-2 or TRBV6-3 combines with J gene TRBJ2-1; D call uncertain. The CDR3 runs to 13 residues. CDR1 MNHEY and CDR2 SVGEGT come from the germline V gene. V was shortened by 2 bases and J by 6 bases, with 8 bases between the two germline ends. The CDR3 is CASSYGQSNEQFF. The DNA read from the CDR3 is TGTGCCAGCAGTTACGGTCAGTCCAATGAG.

A word on this clone: The read ends 3 residues before the CDR3 terminus; that terminus is restored from the germline J gene. The J gene is TRBJ2-5, the V gene TRBV20-1, with 15 bases matching TRBD2. The J segment lost 5 bases and the V segment lost 5 bases, leaving 0 bases of the junction unmatched. The CDR3 consists of 13 residues. Germline V lookup: CDR1 DFQATT, CDR2 SNEGSKA (reference sequence). The part of the CDR3 DNA that was read is TGCAGTGCTGGGACTAGCGGGGGGGAGACC. This gives the protein CSAGTSGGET. Given in full, the CDR3 is CSAGTSGGETQYF.

A remark on this clone: The sequenced fragment ends 3 residues before the CDR3 boundary, so the rest is inferred from the germline J gene. The chain links TRBV29-1 to TRBJ2-5, with D possibly matching TRBD2 (5 bases). V shed 6 bases and J shed 4 bases, with 9 bases lying between them. Per the germline V gene, CDR1 is SQVTM and CDR2 is ANQGSEA. The CDR3 extends over 11 amino acids. Incomplete CDR3 DNA: TGCAGCGTGGGTGCGGGAGAGACC. Translating it yields CSVGAGET. The whole CDR3 reads CSVGAGETQYF.

A remark on this clone: The missing CDR3 end, 3 residues past where the read stops, is filled in from the germline J gene. V gene TRBV28 combines with J gene TRBJ2-1; 11 bases fit TRBD1. The CDR3 is 17 residues long. Germline CDR1 and CDR2: MDHEN and SYDVKM. After removal of 2 bases from V and 9 bases from J, the junction contained 12 bases not matched to a gene. CDR3 in amino acids: CASSLRTTRTGGGEQFF. The sequenced CDR3 bases are TGTGCCAGCAGTTTAAGAACAACCCGGACAGGGGGCGGTGAG.

As for this clone: The CDR3 goes on 3 residues after the read ends, and that part is filled in from the germline J gene. The J gene is TRBJ2-2, the V gene TRBV2; TRBD2 matches 7 bases. The germline CDR1 and CDR2 sequences are SNHLY and FYNNEI. The CDR3 is 16 residues long. Losses at the gene ends were 4 bases for V and 3 bases for J; bases not matched to a gene: 8. The CDR3 bases that were read are TGTGCCAGCAGTGCGTTGCCTAGCGGTTACACCGGGGAG. It specifies CASSALPSGYTGE. Given in full, the CDR3 is CASSALPSGYTGELFF.

CDR3: CASSQRGPGLGETQYF. The DNA read from the CDR3 is TGTGCCAGCTCACAAAGGGGCCCGGGTCTTGGAGAGACC. The chain carries TRBV18 and TRBJ2-5, with D perhaps TRBD1 (5 bases). The read is 3 residues too short to cover the CDR3 end, so that end is filled in from the germline J gene. Trimming cost V 4 bases and J 4 bases, with 19 bases left between them. The germline gives CDR1 KGHSH, CDR2 LQKENI. The CDR3 spans 16 residues.

The part of the CDR3 DNA that was read is TGTGCCAGTAGTAGTCAGACAGGGATAGATGGC. Amino acid sequence: CASSSQTGIDG. The entire CDR3 protein reads CASSSQTGIDGYTF. The J gene is TRBJ1-2, the V gene TRBV19, with 7 bases lining up with TRBD1. Read sequence stops 3 residues before the CDR3 end, and the germline J gene provides the missing end. V shed 4 bases and J 6 bases; nucleotides not matched to a gene: 8. The length of the CDR3 is 14 residues. The germline CDR1 and CDR2 sequences are LNHDA and SQIVND (reference sequence).

In regard to this clone: The sequenced fragment ends 3 residues before the CDR3 boundary, so the rest is inferred from the germline J gene. The chain recombines TRBV11-2 with TRBJ2-1; no firm D call. Trimming pared 4 bases from V and 7 bases from J, leaving 14 bases between. The length of the CDR3 is 14 residues. Germline assignment: CDR1 SGHAT and CDR2 FQNNGV. The CDR3 sequence: CASSYLRAENEQFF. The sequenced part of the CDR3 DNA is TGTGCCAGCAGCTACCTTAGAGCCGAGAATGAG.

With regard to this clone: Other DNA sequences in the same sample also yield this CDR3. The chain's CDR3 is CASSEDTSRGSYNSPLHF. The sequenced CDR3 bases are TGTGCCAGCAGTGAGGACACCTCTAGGGGTTCCTATAATTCACCC. The V call is TRBV2, the J call TRBJ1-6; maybe TRBD1 (5 bases). The DNA ends 3 residues before the CDR3 does, and the rest of the CDR3 is filled in from the germline J gene. The CDR3 extends over 18 amino acids. Germline CDR1 and CDR2: SNHLY and FYNNEI. V lost 3 bases and J lost 1, with 16 bases in between.

Worth noting for this clone: The read terminates 3 residues ahead of where the CDR3 ends, so the germline J gene completes it. The chain is built from TRBV10-3 and TRBJ2-7; possible D gene TRBD1, 5 bases. CDR1 is ENHRY and CDR2 is SYGVKD in the germline V gene. The V and J ends lost 11 bases and 5 bases respectively, with 13 bases between them. The CDR3 sequence is 11 residues long. The part of the CDR3 DNA that was read is TGTGCCCCCCGCCAGGGCAACGAG. It is translated as CAPRQGNE. The complete CDR3 reads CAPRQGNEQYF.

A remark on this clone: The read ends 3 residues early relative to the CDR3; the germline J gene fills the gap. The chain carries TRBV20-1 and TRBJ1-5; D ambiguous. V lost 1 base, J lost 1 base, and 8 bases lay in between. CDR3 size: 14 residues. Germline CDR1 is DFQATT and CDR2 is SNEGSKA (reference sequence). This chain's CDR3 is CSARAQVSNQPQHF. The sequenced part of the CDR3 DNA is TGCAGTGCTAGAGCCCAGGTGAGCAATCAGCCC.

In the case of this clone: Coverage ceases 3 residues before the CDR3 finishes, and the germline J gene fills in the end. The chain has TRBV20-1 and TRBJ1-1; 10 bases map to TRBD1. The germline CDR1 and CDR2 sequences are DFQATT and SNEGSKA (reference sequence). V trimming: 7 bases; J trimming: 3 bases; junction bases outside the gene matches: 2. The CDR3 covers 12 residues. CDR3 protein: CSVGQGDTEAFF. The DNA read from the CDR3 is TGCAGTGTCGGACAGGGGGACACTGAA.

With respect to this clone: The read stops 3 residues short of the end of the CDR3; the missing end is completed from the germline J gene. The gene calls are TRBV2 and TRBJ1-6; 7 bases are shared with TRBD1. V dropped 5 bases and J dropped 5; count of bases not matched to a gene: 9. CDR3 size: 16 residues. Germline assignment: CDR1 SNHLY and CDR2 FYNNEI. CDR3 DNA (partial): TGTGCCAGCAGTCAAAGGGACAGCGTTAATAATTCACCC. Amino acid sequence: CASSQRDSVNNSP. The full CDR3 sequence reads CASSQRDSVNNSPLHF.

About this clone itself: From the germline J gene comes the end of the CDR3, since the read stops 3 residues before it. V is TRBV6-1 and J is TRBJ2-7; D call uncertain. Trimming removed 0 bases from V and 2 bases from J, with 5 bases in between. The CDR3 runs 13 residues. CDR1 and CDR2 (germline): MNHNS, SASEGT. This CDR3 reads CASSEASAYEQYF. CDR3 bases read: TGTGCCAGCAGTGAAGCGTCCGCCTACGAG.

As for this clone: The CDR3 end falls 3 residues outside the read, so it is completed with the germline J gene. The gene calls are TRBV18 and TRBJ1-1, with 9 bases fitting TRBD1. V lost 0 bases to trimming and J lost 3 bases; unmatched junction nucleotides: 2. CDR3 length: 15 residues. Germline CDR1 and CDR2: KGHSH and LQKENI. The DNA read from the CDR3 is TGTGCCAGCTCACCACCGGACAGGGGAGACACTGAA. Translated: CASSPPDRGDTE. In full, the CDR3 reads CASSPPDRGDTEAFF.

A note on this clone: From the germline J gene comes the end of the CDR3, since the read stops 3 residues before it. This chain joins TRBV5-4 and TRBJ1-2, with 8 bases aligning to TRBD1. The CDR3 extends over 16 amino acids. Trimming took 0 bases from V and 5 from J; bases not matched to a gene: 9. Germline lookup yields CDR1 SGHNT and CDR2 YYREEE (reference sequence). The part of the CDR3 DNA that was read is TGTGCCAGCAGCTTGGCAGGGGGCTCGCCGAGTTATGGC. It translates to CASSLAGGSPSYG. The whole CDR3 sequence reads CASSLAGGSPSYGYTF.

About this clone itself: The CDR3 end is not reached by the read, which stops 3 residues before it; the germline J gene fills it in. The chain has TRBV6-1 and TRBJ1-2; 8 nucleotides line up with TRBD1. With 4 bases clipped from V and 5 bases from J, the junction kept 6 bases outside the gene matches. CDR1 and CDR2 (germline): MNHNS, SASEGT. The CDR3 runs to 14 residues. Incomplete CDR3 DNA: TGTGCCAGCAGTGCCAGGGGGCGCCTATATGGC. This sequence encodes CASSARGRLYG. The entire CDR3 protein is CASSARGRLYGYTF.

Turning to this clone: The read finishes 3 residues shy of the CDR3 end, and the germline J gene is used to complete it. The gene calls are TRBV19 and TRBJ2-1, with D maybe TRBD2 (7 bases). The CDR3 contains 16 residues. Trimming pared 1 base from V and 4 bases from J, leaving 14 bases between. The germline V gene encodes CDR1 LNHDA and CDR2 SQIVND (reference sequence). Incomplete CDR3 DNA: TGTGCCAGTAGTATAGCGGGGGGCATTTTTTACAATGAG. This encodes CASSIAGGIFYNE. The full CDR3 reads CASSIAGGIFYNEQFF.

Comments on this clone: Relative to the germline gene, one junction end is altered; a read error may explain this. The read ends 3 residues before the CDR3 terminus; that terminus is restored from the germline J gene. This rearrangement joins TRBV10-3 to TRBJ2-5; D unresolved. The CDR3 contains 15 residues. CDR1 and CDR2 from the germline V gene are ENHRY and SYGVKD. The CDR3 region is CTISESKQAQETQYF. The sequenced CDR3 bases are TGTACCATCAGTGAGTCGAAGCAGGCACAAGAGACC.

Remarks on this clone: Sequencing ends 3 residues short of the CDR3 end; the germline J gene provides the rest. The rearrangement links TRBV5-1 to TRBJ1-3, with a weak D call TRBD1 (5 bases). CDR1 and CDR2 from the germline V gene are SGHRS and YFSETQ. Trimming took 0 bases from V and 1 from J, leaving 5 bases between them. This CDR3 is 14 amino acids long. Partial CDR3 DNA: TGCGCCAGCAGCTTGGGGACATCTGGAAACACC. This codes for CASSLGTSGNT. The full CDR3 sequence reads CASSLGTSGNTIYF.

The part of the CDR3 DNA that was read is TGTGCCAGCAGTGCTCCGGGACTGTCTAGCACAGATACG. It is translated as CASSAPGLSSTDT. The whole CDR3 region reads CASSAPGLSSTDTQYF. The V call is TRBV28, the J call TRBJ2-3, with a weak D call TRBD2 (6 bases). The read gets to within 3 residues of the CDR3 end, and the germline J gene fills in the rest. The CDR3 is 16 amino acids. Germline lookup yields CDR1 MDHEN and CDR2 SYDVKM. Between the trimmed V and J ends, which lost 5 bases and 0 bases, there was a span of 15 bases.

Note on this clone: The CDR3 end lies 3 residues beyond the end of the read and is filled in from the germline J gene. This chain joins TRBV6-2 or TRBV6-3 and TRBJ2-3; the match to TRBD2 covers 9 bases. The CDR3 loop spans 16 amino acids. The V and J ends lost 0 bases and 3 bases, in that order; junction bases with no gene match: 4. Germline V lookup: CDR1 MNHEY, CDR2 SVGEGT. The CDR3 DNA, read in part, is TGTGCCAGCAGTTACTCGGGGGGACTAGCAACAGATACG. Its protein is CASSYSGGLATDT. The whole CDR3 sequence is CASSYSGGLATDTQYF.